This T cell receptor (beta chain) is from a study of T cell changes during pregnancy in multiple sclerosis. Some clones are missing from TCRdb's copy, which holds only in-frame ones; the method was immunoSEQ multiplex PCR. The data hold 60,000 or so clones, with about 90% observed a single time. The CDR3 runs to 15 residues. Germline-derived CDR1 and CDR2 are SGHAT and FQDESV (reference sequence). Deletions cut 0 bases from V and 5 bases from J, with 12 bases between. The rearrangement joins TRBV11-1 to TRBJ2-3; a weak D match, TRBD2 (7 bases). This TCR derives from a female donor in good health, enrolled as a control in a pregnancy study. The sequencing used CD4+ T cells from peripheral blood mononuclear cells, collected after pregnancy. The CDR3 loop is CASSLAGGPGDTQYF. The DNA of the CDR3 is TGTGCCAGCAGCTTAGCGGGGGGGCCGGGAGATACGCAGTATTTT.